The entry below describes one T cell receptor beta chain. The data derive from a study of shared clonotypes between healthy human individuals. The ends were cut back, 5 bases at V and 2 bases at J, with 4 bases in the middle. Germline V gene data show CDR1 as MNHEY and CDR2 as SVGAGI. This CDR3 region has 11 residues. The method was immunoSEQ multiplex PCR; TCRdb's version includes in-frame clones alone and lacks a portion of them. The repertoire consists of 2.3 million or so clones, with about 92% occurring once and the leading ten covering 0.39%. The sample comprised naive CD4+ T cells from PBMCs. Described subset: CD45RA+ positively selected. The sequence was collected from a man aged 18 to 35 in good health. Some clones in this sample may be carry-over from other donors' samples. This sequence joins TRBV6-5 and TRBJ2-7, with unresolved D. The CDR3 loop reads CASSDAYEQYF. The DNA of the CDR3 is TGTGCCAGCAGTGATGCCTACGAGCAGTACTTC.